This T cell receptor (beta chain) came from a study of patients and donors after allogeneic stem cell transplantation. TCRdb fed the RT-PCR reads into MiXCR, producing one record per CDR3 protein. The profile shows about 960,000 distinct CDR3 sequences, approximately 18% of them singletons. This clonotype was counted between two and nine times. The length of the CDR3 is 15 residues. Germline CDR1 is SGHAT and CDR2 is FQNNGV. J gave up 8 bases and V 4 bases, and 8 bases lay outside the gene matches. This receptor was identified in a human donor who was either an allogeneic HSCT recipient or a stem cell or donor lymphocyte infusion donor (not recorded which). It is not recorded whose cells these are; they may come from a transplant donor. The chain couples TRBV11-2 to TRBJ1-6; 7 bases are a match to TRBD1. The specimen sequenced was blood, either unsorted or a sorted T cell fraction (not recorded which). The CDR3 region has the DNA TGTGCCAGCAGCTCCCCGCAGGGGGTCTATTCACCCCTCCACTTT. Translating it yields CASSSPQGVYSPLHF.